Below, 2 T cell receptor beta chains from the same sample are listed, as sequenced in a study of shared clonotypes between healthy human individuals. Here immunoSEQ multiplex PCR was the method, and the copy in TCRdb shows in-frame clones only, minus some. Of some 1,400,000 clones in the sample, roughly 96% are singletons; the top ten hold roughly 1.2%. The source material was naive CD4+ T cells sorted from blood. Sample subset: CD45RA+ positively selected. Receptors were obtained from a man aged 25-45 years in good health.

This clone showed up just once. This chain joins TRBV29-1 and TRBJ1-1; 8 bases map to TRBD1. After removal of 6 bases from V and 1 base from J, the junction contained 10 bases not matched to a gene. Germline CDR1 and CDR2: SQVTM and ANQGSEA. This CDR3 region has 15 residues. CDR3 sequence: CSVVTRQGRNTEAFF. For the CDR3, the DNA is TGCAGCGTCGTCACGAGACAGGGGAGGAACACTGAAGCTTTCTTT.

The chain links TRBV18 to TRBJ1-3; no definite D call. The CDR3 extends over 14 amino acids. V shed 2 bases and J shed 6 bases, with 11 bases lying between them. CDR1 is KGHSH, CDR2 LQKENI, per germline. CDR3 DNA sequence: TGTGCCAGCTCACCAGAGACATTGTTAAACACCATATATTTT. It is translated as CASSPETLLNTIYF.